The present TCR beta chain was sequenced within a study of identical twins. Notes on this clonotype: No antigen is known for it.

Study findings and constraints: The conclusions drew on cross-sectional statistical analysis instead of tracking the same donors. It was out-of-frame TCR alpha sharing in monozygotic twins that models underestimated.

Unique molecular identifiers were in the cDNA, with template-switch universal primer binding. Each CDR3 protein gets one entry after TCRdb re-called the 5' RACE reads with MiXCR. Here the sample spans about 1.7 million distinct CDR3 sequences, around 29% being singletons. This CDR3 is built from 13 residues. Trimming cost V 5 bases and J 1 base; bases outside gene matches: 3. Germline assignment: CDR1 DFQATT and CDR2 SNEGSKA (reference sequence). The material sequenced was cord blood. The rearrangement links TRBV20-1 to TRBJ2-3, with 7 bases matching TRBD1. This receptor was taken from a newborn girl in good health. CDR3 DNA: TGCAGTGCTGCCGGGACAGGCACAGATACGCAGTATTTT. Protein product: CSAAGTGTDTQYF.